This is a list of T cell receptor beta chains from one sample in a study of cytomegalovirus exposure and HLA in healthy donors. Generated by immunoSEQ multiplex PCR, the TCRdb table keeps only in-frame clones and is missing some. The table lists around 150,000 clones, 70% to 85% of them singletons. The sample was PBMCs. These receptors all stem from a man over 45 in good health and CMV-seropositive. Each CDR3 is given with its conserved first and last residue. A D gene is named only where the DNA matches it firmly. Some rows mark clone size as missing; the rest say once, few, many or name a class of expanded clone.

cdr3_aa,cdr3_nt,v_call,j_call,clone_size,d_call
CASSLSGAGGPVETQYF,TGTGCCAGCAGTTTATCGGGGGCGGGGGGGCCAGTAGAGACCCAGTACTTC,TRBV27,TRBJ2-5,.,TRBD2
CASSVWDRGRIRREKLFF,TGCGCCAGCAGTGTGTGGGACAGGGGGCGGATCAGGCGTGAAAAACTGTTTTTT,TRBV10-1,TRBJ1-4,.,TRBD1
CASSWGQGSSGNTIYF,TGTGCCAGCAGCTGGGGCCAGGGGAGCTCTGGAAACACCATATATTTT,TRBV5-6,TRBJ1-3,.,.
CASSRKGREAFTDTQYF,TGTGCCAGCAGCCGGAAGGGGCGGGAGGCCTTCACAGATACGCAGTATTTT,TRBV2,TRBJ2-3,.,TRBD2
CASSTIAGGSSGKFF,TGTGCCAGTAGTACGATAGCGGGAGGGTCCTCTGGGAAGTTCTTC,TRBV19,TRBJ2-1,.,TRBD2
CASSLESNNSPLHF,TGCGCCAGCAGCTTGGAAAGCAATAATTCACCCCTCCACTTT,TRBV5-1,TRBJ1-6,.,.
CASSQETGTGDLFNYGYTF,TGCGCCAGCAGCCAAGAGACCGGGACAGGGGACCTCTTTAACTATGGCTACACCTTC,TRBV4-1,TRBJ1-2,.,TRBD1
CASSPGQANTEAFF,TGTGCCAGCAGCCCTGGACAGGCGAACACTGAAGCTTTCTTT,TRBV7-3,TRBJ1-1,.,TRBD1
CASSEGGSMGETQYF,TGTGCCAGCAGTGAAGGCGGATCAATGGGAGAGACCCAGTACTTC,TRBV6-1,TRBJ2-5,once,.
CAIPGESDNEQFF,TGTGCCATCCCAGGGGAATCCGACAATGAGCAGTTCTTC,TRBV10-3,TRBJ2-1,.,.
CASSLGTVETQYF,TGTGCCAGCAGCTTAGGGACAGTCGAGACCCAGTACTTC,TRBV11-2,TRBJ2-5,once,.
CSVAGQGDYGYTF,TGCAGCGTTGCGGGACAGGGGGACTATGGCTACACCTTC,TRBV29-1,TRBJ1-2,.,TRBD1
CASSEGAAPTYEQYF,TGTGCCAGCAGTGAAGGAGCGGCCCCAACCTACGAGCAGTACTTC,TRBV6-1,TRBJ2-7,.,.